This T cell receptor (beta chain) was sequenced during a study of blood T cell repertoires in COVID-19. For the study at large: The origin of the acute and convalescent COVID-19 samples was the United States, Italy and Spain.

Clones were read by immunoSEQ multiplex PCR, and TCRdb kept only the in-frame ones, dropping some. This sample carries under 150,000 clones, around 85% of them seen once, and the ten largest clones take 10% to 15%. Germline CDR1 DFQATT, CDR2 SNEGSKA (reference sequence). This CDR3 region has 14 residues. V was cut by 3 bases and J by 8 bases, with 17 bases left in between. This receptor was obtained from a human donor in a cohort sampled during active COVID-19. This chain links TRBV20-1 with TRBJ2-1, with a weak D call TRBD2 (6 bases). Input material: peripheral blood. CDR3 protein: CSASLPRGIDEQFF. The CDR3 DNA reads as TGCAGTGCTAGTCTCCCCCGGGGGATCGATGAGCAGTTCTTC.